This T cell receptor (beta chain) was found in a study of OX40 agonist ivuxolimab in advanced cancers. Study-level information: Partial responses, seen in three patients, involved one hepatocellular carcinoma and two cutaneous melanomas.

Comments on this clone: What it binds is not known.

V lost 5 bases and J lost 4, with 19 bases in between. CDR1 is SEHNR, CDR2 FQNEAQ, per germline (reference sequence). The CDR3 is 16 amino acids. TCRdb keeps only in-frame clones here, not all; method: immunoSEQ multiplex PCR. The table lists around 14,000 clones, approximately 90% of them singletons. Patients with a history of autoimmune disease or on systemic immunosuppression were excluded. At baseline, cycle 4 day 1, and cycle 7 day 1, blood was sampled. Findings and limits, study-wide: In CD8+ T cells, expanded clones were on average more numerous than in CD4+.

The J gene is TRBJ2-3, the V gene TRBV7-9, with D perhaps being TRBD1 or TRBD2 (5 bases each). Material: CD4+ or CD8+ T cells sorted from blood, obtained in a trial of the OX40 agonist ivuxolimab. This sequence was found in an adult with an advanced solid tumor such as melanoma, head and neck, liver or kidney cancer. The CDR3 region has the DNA TGTGCCAGCAGCCCACCCGGGACCTCGGCCCCAGATACGCAGTATTTT. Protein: CASSPPGTSAPDTQYF. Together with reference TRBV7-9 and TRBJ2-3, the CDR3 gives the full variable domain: DTGVSQNPRHKITKRGQNVTFRCDPISEHNRLYWYRQTLGQGPEFLTYFQNEAQLEKSRLLSDRFSAERPKGSFSTLEIQRTEQGDSAMYLCASSPPGTSAPDTQYFGPGTRLTVL.